What follows is one T cell receptor (beta chain) and its context. The data were obtained in a study of OX40 agonist ivuxolimab in advanced cancers. About the study: Patients with prior anti-PD-1, anti-PD-L1 or anti-CTLA-4 therapy were eligible; about 41% had some.

The assay was immunoSEQ multiplex PCR, and TCRdb's table has in-frame clones only and misses some. The data show about 32,000 clones, with 80% to 90% seen just once and around 33% held by the top ten. The ends were cut back, 7 bases at V and 1 base at J, with 10 bases in the middle. Germline CDR1 is MNHNS and CDR2 is SASEGT. The CDR3 spans 13 residues. The input for sequencing was CD4+ or CD8+ T cells sorted from blood, taken in a trial of the OX40 agonist ivuxolimab. The sequence derives from an adult with an advanced solid tumor such as melanoma, head and neck, liver or kidney cancer. The rearrangement links TRBV6-1 to TRBJ2-5; D not resolved. CDR3 in DNA: TGTGCCAGCAATCCTTCGGGCCAAGAGACCCAGTACTTC. Its translation is CASNPSGQETQYF.